The 20 T cell receptor beta chains below were found in one sample sequenced in a study of blood T cell repertoires in COVID-19. The repertoire was sequenced with immunoSEQ multiplex PCR; TCRdb's copy has only in-frame clones and lacks some. The sample lists 160,000 or so clones; around 80% were seen once. The sample was peripheral blood. These receptors originate from a man aged 55 to 69 with active or convalescent COVID-19.

This chain joins TRBV2 and TRBJ1-2; 9 positions match TRBD1. CDR3 length: 12 residues. The V gene end was trimmed by 6 bases and the J gene end by 7 bases; junction bases not matched to a gene: 3. Germline V lookup: CDR1 SNHLY, CDR2 FYNNEI. The CDR3: CASSVTGGGYTF. The CDR3 DNA sequence: TGTGCCAGCAGCGTGACAGGGGGTGGCTACACCTTC. Looking up the rest from reference TRBV2 and TRBJ1-2 gives the full variable domain: EPEVTQTPSHQVTQMGQEVILRCVPISNHLYFYWYRQILGQKVEFLVSFYNNEISEKSEIFDDQFSVERPDGSNFTLKIRSTKLEDSAMYFCASSVTGGGYTFGSGTRLTVV.

CDR3: CSVITPGQQRESGYTF. CDR3 nucleotide sequence: TGCAGCGTAATAACGCCGGGACAGCAAAGAGAAAGTGGCTACACCTTC. The genes are TRBV29-1 and TRBJ1-2; TRBD1 matches at 7 bases. The CDR3 sequence is 16 residues long. The germline V gene encodes CDR1 SQVTM and CDR2 ANQGSEA. V trimming: 6 bases; J trimming: 7 bases; junction bases outside the gene matches: 20.

The chain recombines TRBV24-1 with TRBJ2-2; TRBD2 might be the D (5 bases). This CDR3 is 11 amino acids long. Trimming cost V 9 bases and J 8 bases, with 9 bases left between them. Germline lookup yields CDR1 KGHDR and CDR2 SFDVKD. CDR3: CATSRGGELFF. Written as DNA, the CDR3 is TGTGCCACCTCCCGGGGTGGGGAGCTGTTTTTT.

As DNA, the CDR3 is TGTGCCAGCAGCCCGGGACTAGCGGGGACGTTCTTC. Encoded protein: CASSPGLAGTFF. This sequence joins TRBV7-2 and TRBJ2-1, with 13 bases identical to TRBD2. This CDR3 region has 12 residues. The V and J ends lost 5 bases and 15 bases, in that order; junction bases with no gene match: 4. Germline CDR1 and CDR2: SGHTA and FQGNSA.

This chain uses TRBV2 with TRBJ2-7; 7 bases map to TRBD1. The CDR3 contains 15 residues. Losses at the gene ends were 6 bases for V and 1 base for J; bases not matched to a gene: 9. The germline V gene encodes CDR1 SNHLY and CDR2 FYNNEI. CDR3 residues: CASRIQGSGSYEQYF. In nucleotides, the CDR3 is TGTGCCAGCAGGATACAGGGGAGTGGTTCCTACGAGCAGTACTTC.

The V call is TRBV10-3, the J call TRBJ2-3, with D possibly matching TRBD1 (6 bases). This CDR3 is built from 15 residues. Germline values: CDR1 ENHRY, CDR2 SYGVKD. V was trimmed by 4 bases and J by 1 base, leaving 12 bases between them. The CDR3 sequence: CAISGGQGGTDTQYF. The CDR3 DNA reads as TGTGCCATCAGTGGGGGGCAGGGTGGCACAGATACGCAGTATTTT.

The chain has TRBV29-1 and TRBJ2-5; TRBD1 agrees at 10 bases. The CDR3 spans 11 residues. Germline CDR1 reads SQVTM; CDR2 reads ANQGSEA. V lost 7 bases to trimming and J lost 4 bases; unmatched junction nucleotides: 0. Here the CDR3 DNA reads TGCAGCGGGGACAGGGGAGAGACCCAGTACTTC. The encoded protein is CSGDRGETQYF.

This clone was picked up one time. This chain joins TRBV28 and TRBJ2-7; D ambiguous. CDR1 and CDR2 from the germline V gene are MDHEN and SYDVKM. V lost 5 bases to trimming and J lost 4 bases, with 9 bases between them. CDR3 length equals 12 residues. The CDR3 reads CASSPYPYEQYF. The CDR3 DNA reads TGTGCCAGCAGTCCTTATCCTTACGAGCAGTACTTC.

The chain uses TRBV7-2 and TRBJ1-5, with 10 bases aligning to TRBD1. V dropped 4 bases and J dropped 4; count of bases not matched to a gene: 4. Germline loops: CDR1 SGHTA, CDR2 FQGNSA. The CDR3 is 15 residues long. CDR3 sequence reads: CASSSGQGPNQPQHF. CDR3 DNA: TGTGCCAGCAGCTCGGGACAGGGGCCGAATCAGCCCCAGCATTTT.

The J gene is TRBJ2-3, the V gene TRBV20-1, with D perhaps TRBD2 (5 bases). The V end was cut by 3 bases, the J end by 5 bases, with 15 bases between. The CDR3 is 14 amino acids. Germline V gene sequence: CDR1 DFQATT, CDR2 SNEGSKA (reference sequence). Written as DNA, the CDR3 is TGCAGTGCTAGTGTTCCGGGGATGAGAGATACGCAGTATTTT. Protein sequence: CSASVPGMRDTQYF.

The chain has TRBV7-8 and TRBJ1-4; perhaps TRBD1 as D (6 bases). Trimming took 5 bases from V and 8 from J, leaving 21 bases between them. Per the germline V gene, CDR1 is SGHVS and CDR2 is FQNEAQ. CDR3 size: 16 residues. The CDR3: CASSPNRVVVWEKLFF. The DNA for the CDR3 is TGTGCCAGCAGCCCGAACAGGGTGGTAGTATGGGAAAAACTGTTTTTT.

This chain connects TRBV9 to TRBJ1-2; 10 positions match TRBD1. Germline lookup yields CDR1 SGDLS and CDR2 YYNGEE. The V gene end was trimmed by 8 bases and the J gene end by 5 bases; junction bases not matched to a gene: 6. The CDR3 is made up of 13 amino acids. The CDR3, as DNA: TGTGCCAGTTGCAGGGGACAGGGGTATGGCTACACCTTC. Translating gives CASCRGQGYGYTF.

V usage is TRBV10-2 and J usage is TRBJ2-2; 11 nucleotides match TRBD2. Trimming at V came to 6 bases and at J to 4 bases, leaving 7 bases not matched to a gene. CDR1 and CDR2 (germline): WSHSY, SAAADI. The CDR3 has 16 amino acids. CDR3 residues: CASSLAGGQLTGELFF. CDR3 coding DNA: TGCGCCAGCAGCCTAGCGGGGGGCCAGCTCACCGGGGAGCTGTTTTTT.

The V call is TRBV7-9, the J call TRBJ1-4; 9 bases agree with TRBD1. The CDR3 has 17 amino acids. V dropped 3 bases and J dropped 5; count of bases not matched to a gene: 10. Germline values: CDR1 SEHNR, CDR2 FQNEAQ (reference sequence). The CDR3 DNA is TGTGCCAGCAGCTTGGTGGCCCTGACAGGGGGAAATGAAAAACTGTTTTTT. Translating it yields CASSLVALTGGNEKLFF.

The chain combines TRBV7-6 with TRBJ2-5; 10 nucleotides match TRBD1. The CDR3 has 17 residues. CDR1 and CDR2 from the germline V gene are SGHVS and FNYEAQ. V dropped 4 bases and J dropped 7; count of bases not matched to a gene: 15. CDR3 sequence reads: CASSSRYGQGEGGTQYF. CDR3 sequence (DNA): TGTGCCAGCAGCTCCCGCTACGGACAGGGGGAAGGAGGGACCCAGTACTTC.

This rearrangement joins TRBV6-5 to TRBJ1-4; possibly TRBD1 for D (6 bases). This CDR3 is built from 15 residues. From germline, CDR1 is MNHEY and CDR2 SVGAGI. V lost 2 bases and J lost 8, with 15 bases in between. The CDR3 protein is CASSYVQGEGEKLFF. The CDR3 bases are TGTGCCAGCAGTTACGTACAGGGTGAGGGAGAAAAACTGTTTTTT.

CDR3 nucleotides: TGTGCCAGCAGCCAAGGAACAGGGAAGAACACTGAAGCTTTCTTT. It codes for CASSQGTGKNTEAFF. The genes are TRBV4-2 and TRBJ1-1, with D possibly matching TRBD1 (6 bases). The CDR3 is 15 amino acids. Trimming stripped 1 base from V and 1 base from J, with 10 bases between. CDR1 is LGHNA and CDR2 is YNFKEQ in the germline V gene.

The count of this clone is one. The V and J genes are TRBV6-1 and TRBJ1-5, with D unclear. Germline CDR1 is MNHNS and CDR2 is SASEGT. Deletions cut 3 bases from V and 1 base from J, with 13 bases between. The CDR3 totals 16 residues. The CDR3 DNA follows: TGTGCCAGCAGTGATTGGGAGGGTGTGAGCAATCAGCCCCAGCATTTT. Translation gives CASSDWEGVSNQPQHF.

This chain connects TRBV27 to TRBJ2-7, with D uncertain. Germline-derived CDR1 and CDR2 are MNHEY and SMNVEV (reference sequence). Trimming removed 0 bases from V and 2 bases from J, with 5 bases in between. This CDR3 has 13 residues. CDR3 coding DNA: TGTGCCAGCAGTTTATCGTCGGCCTACGAGCAGTACTTC. Translating gives CASSLSSAYEQYF.

The V call is TRBV3-1 (or the pseudogene TRBV3-2), the J call TRBJ2-7; no definite D call. The CDR3 is 15 amino acids. CDR1 and CDR2 from the germline V gene are LGHDT and YNNKEL (reference sequence). The V gene lost 0 bases and the J gene lost 4 bases, with 13 bases spanning the gap. The CDR3 loop is CASSQDGLGVYEQYF. DNA of the CDR3: TGTGCCAGCAGCCAAGATGGGTTAGGAGTTTACGAGCAGTACTTC.